The next 11 T cell receptor beta chains were all read from a single sample in a study of blood T cell repertoires in COVID-19. The method was immunoSEQ multiplex PCR; TCRdb's version includes in-frame clones alone and lacks a portion of them. This table holds 300,000 to 400,000 clones, about 87% found once. Sequenced sample: peripheral blood. All receptors derive from a woman in her fifties or sixties with COVID-19, enrolled during active disease.

V usage is TRBV7-9 and J usage is TRBJ2-1, with D unresolved. Trimming cost V 2 bases and J 0 bases, with 8 bases left between them. This CDR3 comprises 15 residues. Germline V gene lookup returns CDR1 SEHNR and CDR2 FQNEAQ (reference sequence). The CDR3 loop is CASSLYLSSYNEQFF. CDR3 coding DNA: TGTGCCAGCAGCTTATACCTAAGCTCCTACAATGAGCAGTTCTTC.

The chain links TRBV18 to TRBJ2-7; perhaps TRBD2 as D (5 bases). This CDR3 spans 14 amino acids. Germline values: CDR1 KGHSH, CDR2 LQKENI. The V end was cut by 6 bases, the J end by 0 bases, with 12 bases between. CDR3 sequence reads: CASSDWGDSYEQYF. In DNA, the CDR3 is TGTGCCAGCTCGGACTGGGGTGACTCCTACGAGCAGTACTTC.

The chain joins TRBV3-1 (or the pseudogene TRBV3-2) to TRBJ2-5; 11 nucleotides match TRBD2. V trimming: 2 bases; J trimming: 3 bases; junction bases outside the gene matches: 2. Germline V lookup: CDR1 LGHDT, CDR2 YNNKEL (reference sequence). There are 15 residues in the CDR3. The CDR3 spells CASSQLTSGEETQYF. CDR3 DNA: TGTGCCAGCAGCCAACTGACTAGCGGGGAAGAGACCCAGTACTTC.

Here the CDR3 reads CASSLAEGGGLSSSSYNSPLHF. CDR3 DNA: TGTGCCAGCAGCTTAGCGGAGGGGGGGGGCCTCTCATCTAGCTCCTATAATTCACCCCTCCACTTT. This sequence joins TRBV7-8 and TRBJ1-6, with D possibly being TRBD1 (6 bases). This CDR3 is 22 amino acids long. Trimming cost V 0 bases and J 0 bases, with 24 bases left between them. From germline, CDR1 is SGHVS and CDR2 FQNEAQ.

The rearrangement joins TRBV7-3 to TRBJ1-2; 11 bases match TRBD1. The germline V gene has CDR1 SGHTA and CDR2 FQGTGA. The V segment lost 1 base and the J segment 8 bases; nucleotides outside the gene matches: 3. CDR3 length equals 14 residues. The CDR3 DNA reads TGTGCCAGCAGCTTAAGGGGACAGGGGGGAGGCTACACCTTC. Protein: CASSLRGQGGGYTF.

The chain joins TRBV28 to TRBJ2-3; TRBD2 matches 9 bases. V lost 5 bases, J lost 4 bases, and 10 bases stayed unmatched. The length of the CDR3 is 16 residues. Looked up from germline, CDR1 is MDHEN and CDR2 is SYDVKM. This CDR3 reads CASSPHSGGWADTQYF. The CDR3 nucleotides are TGTGCCAGCAGTCCCCACAGCGGGGGGTGGGCAGATACGCAGTATTTT.

There are a few counts of this clone. This CDR3 is also generated by other DNA sequences in the sample. CDR3 DNA: TGTGCCAGCAGCTTACGGGGGGACACTGAAGCTTTCTTT. Translation gives CASSLRGDTEAFF. The rearrangement links TRBV7-3 to TRBJ1-1; D perhaps matches TRBD1 (5 bases). This CDR3 region has 13 residues. V lost 2 bases, J lost 3 bases, and 7 bases lay in between. CDR1 and CDR2 from the germline V gene are SGHTA and FQGTGA.

V is TRBV19 and J is TRBJ1-5; 7 bases are a match to TRBD1. The CDR3 runs 17 residues. The junction had 9 bases not matched to a gene; V was cut back by 4 bases and J by 0 bases. In germline, CDR1 is LNHDA, CDR2 SQIVND (reference sequence). The CDR3 DNA reads as TGTGCCAGTAGTAGGACGAGGGGGCCCACTAGCAATCAGCCCCAGCATTTT. As protein: CASSRTRGPTSNQPQHF.

This clone was seen once. This chain links TRBV19 with TRBJ2-5; TRBD2 matches 7 bases. The germline V gene encodes CDR1 LNHDA and CDR2 SQIVND (reference sequence). The CDR3 is 17 residues long. With V trimmed by 2 bases and J by 6 bases, 15 bases remained unmatched. CDR3 sequence: CASSILGESTSRQTQYF. The CDR3 DNA reads as TGTGCCAGTAGTATACTAGGTGAATCGACTAGCCGGCAGACCCAGTACTTC.

The chain employs TRBV14 and TRBJ1-2; D gene unclear. Trimming removed 3 bases at V and 8 bases at J, with 10 bases between. The germline V gene encodes CDR1 SGHDN and CDR2 FVKESK. The CDR3 is 12 residues long. The CDR3 nucleotides read TGTGCCAGCAGCCAGGCCTTCTTGGGCTACACCTTC. Amino acid sequence: CASSQAFLGYTF.

The CDR3 reads CASSLVAGRGNTEAFF. CDR3 DNA: TGTGCCAGCAGCTTGGTAGCAGGGCGCGGGAACACTGAAGCTTTCTTT. J is TRBJ1-1 and V is TRBV5-4; tentative D call: TRBD1 (5 bases). Trimming removed 0 bases at V and 1 base at J, with 13 bases between. Per germline, CDR1 SGHNT and CDR2 YYREEE (reference sequence). The CDR3 contains 16 residues.